The 29 T cell receptor beta chains given below trace back to one sample, sequenced in a study of cytomegalovirus exposure and HLA in healthy donors. PCR was performed using 60 Vbeta and 13 Jbeta primers. Produced via immunoSEQ multiplex PCR; TCRdb's table is partial and in-frame only. The sample lists approximately 60,000 clones; approximately 80% were seen once. The sequencing sample was made of PBMCs. The receptors stem from a man aged 40-49 years in good health and CMV-seronegative.

The CDR3 bases are TGTGCCAACCCCTGGACAGGATTCTATGGCTACACCTTC. It codes for CANPWTGFYGYTF. V usage is TRBV6-4 and J usage is TRBJ1-2, with 7 bases aligning to TRBD1. This CDR3 is 13 amino acids long. The germline V gene encodes CDR1 MRHNA and CDR2 SNTAGT. V was clipped by 10 bases and J by 4 bases; unmatched bases: 9.

The table lists this clone with a few counts. The V and J genes are TRBV6-1 and TRBJ2-7; D is possibly TRBD1 (5 bases). The CDR3 has 14 amino acids. V lost 4 bases, J lost 0 bases, and 10 bases lay in between. Germline values: CDR1 MNHNS, CDR2 SASEGT. In DNA, the CDR3 is TGTGCCAGCAGTGTGGGGCAAGTCTCCTACGAGCAGTACTTC. This gives the protein CASSVGQVSYEQYF.

This chain connects TRBV30 to TRBJ1-1; D may be TRBD1 (6 bases). The germline V and J ends were trimmed by 1 base and 3 bases, with 12 bases remaining between them. The CDR3 covers 14 residues. Germline assignment: CDR1 GTSNPN and CDR2 SVGIG (reference sequence). The CDR3 loop is CAWSEPGTHTEAFF. DNA for the CDR3: TGTGCCTGGAGTGAACCCGGGACACACACTGAAGCTTTCTTT.

The genes are TRBV19 and TRBJ1-6; D not resolved. V was trimmed by 10 bases and J by 6 bases, leaving 13 bases between them. The CDR3 is made up of 13 amino acids. CDR1 LNHDA and CDR2 SQIVND come from the germline V gene (reference sequence). This CDR3 reads CATVGMGNSPLHF. The CDR3, as DNA: TGTGCCACAGTCGGGATGGGTAATTCACCCCTCCACTTT.

The V and J genes are TRBV5-1 and TRBJ1-2, with 8 bases identical to TRBD1. Germline CDR1 is SGHRS and CDR2 is YFSETQ. This CDR3 spans 15 amino acids. Trimming removed 4 bases from V and 3 bases from J; junction bases left unmatched: 8. The CDR3 nucleotides read TGCGCCAGCAGCACCTCGACAGGGGCGGACTATGGCTACACCTTC. Translating gives CASSTSTGADYGYTF.

The chain employs TRBV7-9 and TRBJ2-7; a possible D gene is TRBD1 (5 bases). The CDR3 extends over 12 amino acids. CDR1 is SEHNR, CDR2 FQNEAQ, per germline (reference sequence). V was pared by 5 bases and J by 1 base, with 6 bases between. The CDR3 DNA reads as TGTGCCAGCAGCGGACAATCCTACGAGCAGTACTTC. It is translated as CASSGQSYEQYF.

The genes are TRBV5-4 and TRBJ2-2; TRBD2 might be the D (5 bases). Germline values: CDR1 SGHNT, CDR2 YYREEE (reference sequence). The ends were cut back, 0 bases at V and 7 bases at J, with 7 bases in the middle. The CDR3 runs 13 residues. The CDR3 region is CASSLEGSGELFF. Here the CDR3 DNA reads TGTGCCAGCAGCTTGGAAGGGAGCGGGGAGCTGTTTTTT.

The chain links TRBV2 to TRBJ1-6; possible D gene TRBD1, 5 bases. The V gene's germline CDR1 is SNHLY and CDR2 FYNNEI. The CDR3 totals 13 residues. CDR3 residues: CVGGDNNNSPLHF. DNA for the CDR3: TGTGTGGGGGGGGATAACAATAATTCACCCCTCCACTTT. Based on the CDR3 plus reference TRBV2 and TRBJ1-6, the full variable domain is EPEVTQTPSHQVTQMGQEVILRCVPISNHLYFYWYRQILGQKVEFLVSFYNNEISEKSEIFDDQFSVERPDGSNFTLKIRSTKLEDSAMYFCVGGDNNNSPLHFGNGTRLTVT.

This chain connects TRBV30 to TRBJ1-6; TRBD1 agrees at 9 bases. CDR1 and CDR2 (germline): GTSNPN, SVGIG (reference sequence). Unmatched junction bases numbered 1, after V lost 1 base and J lost 9 bases. The CDR3 extends over 13 amino acids. The CDR3, as DNA: TGTGCCTGGAGTGGGACAGGGGTTTCACCCCTCCACTTT. Its protein product is CAWSGTGVSPLHF.

The chain recombines TRBV10-3 with TRBJ2-2; TRBD1 is a possible D gene (6 bases). Germline V CDR1 and CDR2: ENHRY, SYGVKD. This CDR3 has 16 amino acids. V was pared by 6 bases and J by 6 bases, with 20 bases between. The CDR3 sequence is CAIRRAGVSGAGELFF. The CDR3 DNA follows: TGTGCCATCAGGAGGGCGGGTGTTTCAGGGGCCGGGGAGCTGTTTTTT.

This chain joins TRBV9 and TRBJ2-7; 9 bases map to TRBD1. After removal of 4 bases from V and 6 bases from J, the junction contained 2 bases not matched to a gene. Germline V lookup: CDR1 SGDLS, CDR2 YYNGEE. The CDR3 is 12 amino acids. CDR3 nucleotides: TGTGCCAGCAGCCGACAGGGGGGCGAGCAGTACTTC. It yields the protein CASSRQGGEQYF.

This clone was counted between two and nine times. This is likely a read error, given that the CDR3 carries no conserved phenylalanine or tryptophan at its end. Because the CDR3's place on the DNA is in doubt, the DNA is left out and the CDR3 is given as listed by TCRdb. The rearrangement uses TRBV6-1 and TRBJ1-5; the D segment call TRBD1 is taken from the table without a DNA check. The CDR3 length equals 13 residues, ends included. CDR1 is MNHNS, CDR2 SASEGT, per germline. The CDR3 loop is CASSDKRGTGRSV.

The chain links TRBV19 to TRBJ2-2; D is undetermined. The CDR3 has 15 amino acids. V was trimmed by 8 bases and J by 1 base, leaving 14 bases between them. The V gene's germline CDR1 is LNHDA and CDR2 SQIVND (reference sequence). For the CDR3, the DNA is TGTGCCAGTCATGGTCTGGCAGAGAACACCGGGGAGCTGTTTTTT. Its protein product is CASHGLAENTGELFF.

The chain couples TRBV6-5 to TRBJ2-2; 7 nucleotides agree with TRBD1. The CDR3 length is 15 residues. The germline V gene has CDR1 MNHEY and CDR2 SVGAGI. The junction had 2 bases not matched to a gene; V was cut back by 2 bases and J by 2 bases. CDR3 loop: CASSYGDRNTGELFF. In DNA form, the CDR3 reads TGTGCCAGCAGTTACGGGGACAGAAACACCGGGGAGCTGTTTTTT.

This clone has a handful of counts. The chain is built from TRBV6-5 and TRBJ2-7; 9 nucleotides line up with TRBD2. Germline CDR1 and CDR2: MNHEY and SVGAGI. The J segment lost 2 bases and the V segment lost 0 bases, leaving 2 bases of the junction unmatched. There are 15 residues in the CDR3. CDR3 amino acids: CASSYSVAGAYEQYF. The CDR3 DNA follows: TGTGCCAGCAGTTACTCGGTAGCGGGAGCCTACGAGCAGTACTTC.

The chain employs TRBV27 and TRBJ2-2; 8 bases line up with TRBD2. The J segment lost 1 base and the V segment lost 2 bases, leaving 6 bases of the junction unmatched. Germline V CDR1 and CDR2: MNHEY, SMNVEV (reference sequence). CDR3 length: 17 residues. CDR3 DNA sequence: TGTGCCAGCAGTTTAATGACTAGCGCTAGGAACACCGGGGAGCTGTTTTTT. Its protein is CASSLMTSARNTGELFF.

The chain employs TRBV5-6 and TRBJ1-2; TRBD1 is a possible D gene (6 bases). Germline values: CDR1 SGHDT, CDR2 YYEEEE. The V end lost 3 bases, the J end lost 3 bases, and 6 bases lay between the germline ends. The CDR3 runs 12 residues. DNA of the CDR3: TGTGCCAGCAGCTACAGGGACTATGGCTACACCTTC. Its translation: CASSYRDYGYTF.

The chain joins TRBV30 to TRBJ2-7; maybe TRBD1 (6 bases). This CDR3 contains 13 residues. The V gene lost 5 bases and the J gene lost 6 bases, with 17 bases spanning the gap. Germline-derived CDR1 and CDR2 are GTSNPN and SVGIG (reference sequence). The CDR3 nucleotides read TGTGCCTGGGACACTAAACAGGGAGCCGAGCAGTACTTC. Translating gives CAWDTKQGAEQYF.

This clone was detected only once. This chain uses TRBV11-2 with TRBJ2-1; D is unresolved. Germline V lookup: CDR1 SGHAT, CDR2 FQNNGV. V was pared by 0 bases and J by 8 bases, with 23 bases between. This CDR3 comprises 18 residues. The CDR3 DNA is TGTGCCAGCAGCTTAGATCCAGCCGTACTACTTTATTCGGATGAGCAGTTCTTC. It encodes CASSLDPAVLLYSDEQFF.

The table lists this clone with a count of one. The chain links TRBV28 to TRBJ2-1; D remains unclear. V lost 8 bases and J lost 6, with 14 bases in between. Germline CDR1 MDHEN, CDR2 SYDVKM. CDR3 length: 13 residues. CDR3 amino acids: CASGLVHPNEQFF. Here the CDR3 DNA reads TGTGCCAGCGGCCTAGTTCACCCCAATGAGCAGTTCTTC.

Only a few counts were recorded for this clone. The rearrangement joins TRBV5-4 to TRBJ2-3; 9 bases agree with TRBD1. CDR3 size: 20 residues. V lost 4 bases to trimming and J lost 2 bases; unmatched junction nucleotides: 20. The germline V gene encodes CDR1 SGHNT and CDR2 YYREEE (reference sequence). This chain's CDR3 is CASSPRRGTGISSDTDTQYF. CDR3 sequence (DNA): TGTGCCAGCAGCCCTCGAAGAGGGACAGGGATTTCGTCGGACACAGATACGCAGTATTTT.

V is TRBV11-3 and J is TRBJ2-7; D may be TRBD2 (6 bases). The V gene's germline CDR1 is SGHNT and CDR2 YENEEA. The CDR3 covers 15 residues. V lost 5 bases, J lost 0 bases, and 14 bases lay in between. CDR3 coding DNA: TGTGCCAGCAGCGGGGACTCCCGGAGCTCCTACGAGCAGTACTTC. It codes for CASSGDSRSSYEQYF.

This chain links TRBV18 with TRBJ2-2; TRBD1 agrees at 10 bases. CDR3 length equals 16 residues. The germline V gene encodes CDR1 KGHSH and CDR2 LQKENI. V lost 5 bases, J lost 5 bases, and 8 bases stayed unmatched. This CDR3 is CASSVIGTGETGELFF. CDR3 DNA sequence: TGTGCCAGCTCAGTGATCGGGACAGGGGAAACCGGGGAGCTGTTTTTT.

The CDR3 is CASSPVGSGELFF. Written as DNA, the CDR3 is TGTGCCAGCAGTCCCGTCGGGTCCGGGGAGCTGTTTTTT. This chain uses TRBV6-5 with TRBJ2-2; D is unclear. Germline V CDR1 and CDR2: MNHEY, SVGAGI. V lost 5 bases to trimming and J lost 6 bases, with 10 bases between them. The CDR3 loop spans 13 amino acids.

The chain couples TRBV30 to TRBJ1-1; a possible D gene is TRBD1 (5 bases). Germline CDR1 GTSNPN, CDR2 SVGIG (reference sequence). The V end lost 0 bases, the J end lost 3 bases, and 20 bases lay between the germline ends. This CDR3 has 17 residues. In nucleotides, the CDR3 is TGTGCCTGGAGTGTACGGGTCAATCCCCCGGGGGACACTGAAGCTTTCTTT. It yields the protein CAWSVRVNPPGDTEAFF.

The gene calls are TRBV6-6 and TRBJ2-1; 10 bases match TRBD2. Germline V lookup: CDR1 MNHNY, CDR2 SVGAGI (reference sequence). V dropped 3 bases and J dropped 9; count of bases not matched to a gene: 8. CDR3 size: 15 residues. The CDR3 protein is CASSYGASGGSEQFF. CDR3 nucleotide sequence: TGTGCCAGCAGTTATGGGGCTAGCGGGGGTAGTGAGCAGTTCTTC.

The J gene is TRBJ1-1, the V gene TRBV14; D is undetermined. Germline-derived CDR1 and CDR2 are SGHDN and FVKESK. V was trimmed by 9 bases and J by 8 bases, leaving 7 bases between them. The CDR3 is made up of 9 amino acids. The CDR3 protein is CARRPEAFF. CDR3 bases: TGTGCCAGGAGGCCCGAAGCTTTCTTT.

The V gene is TRBV6-6, the J gene TRBJ1-2; D call uncertain. The CDR3 covers 14 residues. Trimming removed 4 bases from V and 3 bases from J, with 12 bases in between. CDR1 is MNHNY and CDR2 is SVGAGI in the germline V gene (reference sequence). The CDR3 here is CASSSTRVDYGYTF. CDR3 coding DNA: TGTGCCAGCAGTTCCACGAGAGTAGACTATGGCTACACCTTC.

V gene TRBV19 combines with J gene TRBJ1-1, with unresolved D. The CDR3 is made up of 14 amino acids. The V gene's germline CDR1 is LNHDA and CDR2 SQIVND (reference sequence). With 4 bases removed from V and 1 base from J, the gap between germline ends came to 10 bases. The CDR3 coding sequence is TGTGCCAGTAGTACCGGACTTGAGAACACTGAAGCTTTCTTT. Protein product: CASSTGLENTEAFF.